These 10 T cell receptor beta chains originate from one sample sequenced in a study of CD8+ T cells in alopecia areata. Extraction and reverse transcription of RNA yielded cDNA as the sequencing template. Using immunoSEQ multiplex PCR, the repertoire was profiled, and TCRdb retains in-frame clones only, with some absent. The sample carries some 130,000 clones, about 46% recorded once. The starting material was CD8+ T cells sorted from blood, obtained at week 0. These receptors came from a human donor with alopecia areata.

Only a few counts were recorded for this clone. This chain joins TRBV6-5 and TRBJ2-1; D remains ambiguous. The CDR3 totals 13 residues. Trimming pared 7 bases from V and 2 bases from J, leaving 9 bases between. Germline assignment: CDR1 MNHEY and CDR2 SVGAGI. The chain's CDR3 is CASTGVPYNEQFF. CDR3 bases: TGTGCCAGCACAGGAGTCCCCTACAATGAGCAGTTCTTC.

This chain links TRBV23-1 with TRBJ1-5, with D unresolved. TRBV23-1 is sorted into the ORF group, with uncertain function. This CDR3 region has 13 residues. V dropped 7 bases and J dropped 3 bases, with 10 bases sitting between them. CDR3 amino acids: CASMPTANQPQHF. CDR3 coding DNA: TGCGCCAGCATGCCCACGGCCAATCAGCCCCAGCATTTT.

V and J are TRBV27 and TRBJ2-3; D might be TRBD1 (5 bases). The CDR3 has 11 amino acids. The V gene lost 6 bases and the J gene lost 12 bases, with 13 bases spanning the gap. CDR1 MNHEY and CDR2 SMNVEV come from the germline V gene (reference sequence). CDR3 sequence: CASRSQVLQYF. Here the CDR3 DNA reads TGTGCCAGCAGATCACAGGTCCTCCAGTATTTT.

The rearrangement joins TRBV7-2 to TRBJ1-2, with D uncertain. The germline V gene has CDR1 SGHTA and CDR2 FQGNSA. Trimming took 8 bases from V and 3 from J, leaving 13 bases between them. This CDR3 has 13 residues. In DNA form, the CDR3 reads TGTGCCAGCTCGGGGTTGTACGACTATGGCTACACCTTC. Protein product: CASSGLYDYGYTF.

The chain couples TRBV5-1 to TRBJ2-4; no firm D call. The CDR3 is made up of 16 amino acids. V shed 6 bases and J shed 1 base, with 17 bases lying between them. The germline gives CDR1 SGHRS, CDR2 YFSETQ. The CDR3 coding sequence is TGCGCCAGCACGTCTTCAAGGCTGGGGGCCAAAAACATTCAGTACTTC. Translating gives CASTSSRLGAKNIQYF. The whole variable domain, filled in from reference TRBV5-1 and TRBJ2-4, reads KAGVTQTPRYLIKTRGQQVTLSCSPISGHRSVSWYQQTPGQGLQFLFEYFSETQRNKGNFPGRFSGRQFSNSRSEMNVSTLELGDSALYLCASTSSRLGAKNIQYFGAGTRLSVL.

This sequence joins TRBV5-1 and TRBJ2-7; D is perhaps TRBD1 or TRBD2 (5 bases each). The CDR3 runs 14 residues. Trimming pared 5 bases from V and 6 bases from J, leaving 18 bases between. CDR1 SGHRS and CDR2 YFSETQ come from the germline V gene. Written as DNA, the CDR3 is TGCGCCAGCAGAACAAGGGGTCTTCGGGGCGAGCAGTACTTC. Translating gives CASRTRGLRGEQYF.

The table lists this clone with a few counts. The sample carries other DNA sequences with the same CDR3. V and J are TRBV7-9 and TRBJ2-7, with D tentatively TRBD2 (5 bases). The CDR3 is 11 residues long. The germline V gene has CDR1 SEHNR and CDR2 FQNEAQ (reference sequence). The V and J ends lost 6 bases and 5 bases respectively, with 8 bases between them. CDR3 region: CASSLGDEQYF. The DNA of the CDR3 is TGTGCCAGCAGTCTGGGAGACGAGCAGTACTTC.

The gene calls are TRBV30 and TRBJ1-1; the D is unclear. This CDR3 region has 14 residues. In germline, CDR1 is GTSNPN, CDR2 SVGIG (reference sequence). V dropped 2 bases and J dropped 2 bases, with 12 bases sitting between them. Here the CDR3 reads CAWSPAPRNTEAFF. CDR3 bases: TGTGCCTGGAGTCCGGCCCCAAGAAACACTGAAGCTTTCTTT.

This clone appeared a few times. The DNA for the CDR3 is TGCAGCGTCGGCCCCGGGGACGGGGATTACACCGGGGAGCTGTTTTTT. Amino acids: CSVGPGDGDYTGELFF. The rearrangement joins TRBV29-1 to TRBJ2-2; tentatively, D is TRBD1 or TRBD2 (5 bases each). This CDR3 contains 16 residues. The germline V gene has CDR1 SQVTM and CDR2 ANQGSEA. The V and J ends lost 6 bases and 3 bases respectively, with 20 bases between them.

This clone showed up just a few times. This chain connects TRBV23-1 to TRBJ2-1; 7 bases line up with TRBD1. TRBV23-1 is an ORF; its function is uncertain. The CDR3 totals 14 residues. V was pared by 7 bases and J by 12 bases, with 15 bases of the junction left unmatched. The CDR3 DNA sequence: TGCGCCAGCACCACTGGGCCAAACAGGGGAAGGCAGTTCTTC. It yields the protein CASTTGPNRGRQFF.